Listed here are 16 T cell receptor beta chains from one sample, sequenced in a study of OX40 agonist ivuxolimab in advanced cancers. The repertoire was sequenced with immunoSEQ multiplex PCR; TCRdb's copy has only in-frame clones and lacks some. The table includes 50,000 to 60,000 clones, about 90% detected once. The sample was CD4+ or CD8+ T cells sorted from blood, taken in a trial of the OX40 agonist ivuxolimab. The receptors were sampled from an adult with an advanced solid tumor such as melanoma, head and neck, liver or kidney cancer.

This chain joins TRBV7-2 and TRBJ2-1; 8 bases match TRBD2. Germline V gene data show CDR1 as SGHTA and CDR2 as FQGNSA. J gave up 9 bases and V 2 bases, and 6 bases lay outside the gene matches. The CDR3 spans 14 residues. CDR3 loop: CASSLSSGSAEQFF. CDR3 DNA sequence: TGTGCCAGCAGCTTATCCAGCGGGAGTGCTGAGCAGTTCTTC.

J is TRBJ2-5 and V is TRBV4-1; no clear D. This CDR3 is 13 amino acids long. The V gene's germline CDR1 is MGHRA and CDR2 YSYEKL. The V end lost 1 base, the J end lost 5 bases, and 8 bases lay between the germline ends. CDR3 nucleotide sequence: TGCGCCAGCAGCCAAGTGGAGAGGGAGACCCAGTACTTC. This gives the protein CASSQVERETQYF.

This clone was found once. V usage is TRBV7-9 and J usage is TRBJ2-7; the match to TRBD1 covers 8 bases. V trimming: 2 bases; J trimming: 6 bases; junction bases outside the gene matches: 3. The CDR3 covers 13 residues. Per germline, CDR1 SEHNR and CDR2 FQNEAQ (reference sequence). The CDR3 protein is CASSLQGASEQYF. The CDR3 region has the DNA TGTGCCAGCAGCTTACAGGGGGCTAGCGAGCAGTACTTC. Based on the CDR3 plus reference TRBV7-9 and TRBJ2-7, the full variable domain is DTGVSQNPRHKITKRGQNVTFRCDPISEHNRLYWYRQTLGQGPEFLTYFQNEAQLEKSRLLSDRFSAERPKGSFSTLEIQRTEQGDSAMYLCASSLQGASEQYFGPGTRLTVT.

The chain carries TRBV5-6 and TRBJ2-4; no firm D call. This CDR3 has 14 amino acids. The germline V and J ends were trimmed by 0 bases and 5 bases, with 9 bases remaining between them. Germline V gene lookup returns CDR1 SGHDT and CDR2 YYEEEE. The CDR3 sequence is CASSLVGRQNIQYF. The CDR3 DNA reads TGTGCCAGCAGCTTGGTTGGTAGGCAAAACATTCAGTACTTC.

This chain joins TRBV5-3 and TRBJ1-1; 8 nucleotides agree with TRBD1. TRBV5-3 is treated as an ORF (open reading frame) with a function not yet certain. The CDR3 consists of 14 residues. Trimming removed 5 bases from V and 3 bases from J; junction bases left unmatched: 6. The CDR3 sequence: CARSYAGGDTEAFF. The CDR3 nucleotides are TGTGCCAGAAGTTACGCAGGGGGCGACACTGAAGCTTTCTTT.

The gene calls are TRBV18 and TRBJ2-1, with TRBD2 matching 7 bases. The CDR3 is made up of 18 amino acids. V was clipped by 5 bases and J by 0 bases; unmatched bases: 13. Germline CDR1 reads KGHSH; CDR2 reads LQKENI. Written as DNA, the CDR3 is TGTGCCAGCTCATCGCCAAACCCGGGACTAACCTCCTACAATGAGCAGTTCTTC. Its protein is CASSSPNPGLTSYNEQFF.

This chain uses TRBV6-1 with TRBJ1-5; D may be TRBD1 (6 bases). The CDR3 totals 15 residues. In germline, CDR1 is MNHNS, CDR2 SASEGT. The V end lost 6 bases, the J end lost 3 bases, and 15 bases lay between the germline ends. The CDR3: CASRPLTGYNQPQHF. The CDR3 DNA follows: TGTGCCAGCAGACCTCTTACAGGGTACAATCAGCCCCAGCATTTT.

This rearrangement joins TRBV7-8 to TRBJ1-2; the D gene is possibly TRBD1 (5 bases). From germline, CDR1 is SGHVS and CDR2 FQNEAQ. The germline V and J ends were trimmed by 0 bases and 4 bases, with 15 bases remaining between them. CDR3 size: 16 residues. CDR3 amino acids: CASSLASVGGAYGYTF. The CDR3, as DNA: TGTGCCAGCAGCTTAGCCTCCGTAGGAGGGGCCTATGGCTACACCTTC.

The V call is TRBV5-3, the J call TRBJ2-7, with D unclear. Being an ORF, TRBV5-3 has a function that is uncertain. With 4 bases removed from V and 1 base from J, the gap between germline ends came to 3 bases. This CDR3 has 11 amino acids. This CDR3 is CARSPSYEQYF. DNA for the CDR3: TGTGCCAGAAGCCCGTCCTACGAGCAGTACTTC.

The chain is built from TRBV30 and TRBJ1-5, with D tentatively TRBD1 (6 bases). V dropped 0 bases and J dropped 6 bases, with 6 bases sitting between them. Germline CDR1 is GTSNPN and CDR2 is SVGIG (reference sequence). The CDR3 is made up of 12 amino acids. CDR3 nucleotide sequence: TGTGCCTGGAGTGTACAGGGTCAGCCCCAGCATTTT. This translates into CAWSVQGQPQHF. Full variable domain (missing parts from reference TRBV30 and TRBJ1-5): SQTIHQWPATLVQPVGSPLSLECTVEGTSNPNLYWYRQAAGRGLQLLFYSVGIGQISSEVPQNLSASRPQDRQFILSSKKLLLSDSGFYLCAWSVQGQPQHFGDGTRLSIL.

The table lists this clone with a count of one. The chain carries TRBV5-1 and TRBJ1-2; D possibly corresponds to TRBD1 (6 bases). Germline CDR1 SGHRS, CDR2 YFSETQ. Trimming pared 4 bases from V and 9 bases from J, leaving 13 bases between. This CDR3 contains 12 residues. CDR3 coding DNA: TGCGCCAGCAGCCCGAACAGGGATAGCTACACCTTC. It specifies CASSPNRDSYTF.

A single count supports this clone. The J gene is TRBJ2-4, the V gene TRBV7-8; the D gene is possibly TRBD2 (5 bases). Trimming pared 1 base from V and 0 bases from J, leaving 10 bases between. CDR1 is SGHVS, CDR2 FQNEAQ, per germline. This CDR3 is built from 16 residues. For the CDR3, the DNA is TGTGCCAGCAGCTTAGTTCGACGGGAAGCCAAAAACATTCAGTACTTC. Encoded protein: CASSLVRREAKNIQYF.

The V and J genes are TRBV6-1 and TRBJ2-1; D is perhaps TRBD1 or TRBD2 (5 bases each). Germline CDR1 MNHNS, CDR2 SASEGT. V was cut by 5 bases and J by 8 bases, with 13 bases left in between. The CDR3 runs 13 residues. The CDR3 here is CASSWDVIYEQFF. The CDR3 nucleotides are TGTGCCAGCAGTTGGGACGTAATCTATGAGCAGTTCTTC.

This clone was seen a few times. The chain combines TRBV21-1 with TRBJ2-7; TRBD1 was called by the table and not checked on the DNA. TRBV21-1 is listed as a pseudogene. CDR3 length: 16 residues. In DNA form, the CDR3 reads TGTGCCAGCAGCAAAGTCGGAGCAGGGTTCCACTACGAGCAGTACTTC. Residues: CASSKVGAGFHYEQYF.

CDR3 bases: TGTGCCAGCAGCTTCCCCGGGCAGTCTTTGGGGGAGCAGTTCTTC. It codes for CASSFPGQSLGEQFF. This chain uses TRBV7-3 with TRBJ2-1, with no clear D. The germline V gene encodes CDR1 SGHTA and CDR2 FQGTGA. The CDR3 is 15 residues long. V was shortened by 3 bases and J by 10 bases, with 19 bases between the two germline ends.

The chain recombines TRBV6-1 with TRBJ2-3; TRBD2 matches at 8 bases. The germline V gene has CDR1 MNHNS and CDR2 SASEGT. The J segment lost 2 bases and the V segment lost 4 bases, leaving 8 bases of the junction unmatched. The CDR3 is made up of 16 amino acids. The CDR3 region is CASSGPTSGYTDTQYF. The CDR3 bases are TGTGCCAGCAGTGGGCCTACTAGCGGCTACACAGATACGCAGTATTTT.